There are many counts of the clone carrying this T cell receptor (beta chain). One end of the junction fails to match germline, which may point to a read error. Using its own MiXCR run on the 5' RACE reads, TCRdb lists one record per CDR3 protein. The sample holds about 96,000 distinct CDR3 sequences, under 20% seen once. The CDR3 spans 16 residues. Germline V gives CDR1 SNHLY, CDR2 FYNNEI. These data come from a study of T cells of healthy individuals. The sequence came from a human donor in good health. The chain uses TRBV2 and TRBJ2-1; D ambiguous. CDR3 nucleotide sequence: TGTGCCAGCAGTCAAGCTTCCCCCCTCCATTACAATGAGCAGTTCTTC. This translates into CASSQASPLHYNEQFF.